This entry describes one TCR beta chain. Produced via immunoSEQ multiplex PCR; TCRdb's table is partial and in-frame only. This table has tens of thousands of clones, about three quarters appearing once. The CDR3 totals 18 residues. These data come from a study of blood T cell repertoires in COVID-19. This TCR was sampled from a human donor in a cohort sampled during active COVID-19. Sequenced input: peripheral blood. The chain links TRBV21-1 to TRBJ2-3; the table gives TRBD2 as D, unverified against the DNA. TRBV21-1 is given as a pseudogene. The CDR3 sequence: CASSKSPLLAGGTDTQYF. The CDR3 DNA reads TGTGCCAGCAGCAAAAGTCCCTTACTAGCGGGGGGCACAGATACGCAGTATTTT.